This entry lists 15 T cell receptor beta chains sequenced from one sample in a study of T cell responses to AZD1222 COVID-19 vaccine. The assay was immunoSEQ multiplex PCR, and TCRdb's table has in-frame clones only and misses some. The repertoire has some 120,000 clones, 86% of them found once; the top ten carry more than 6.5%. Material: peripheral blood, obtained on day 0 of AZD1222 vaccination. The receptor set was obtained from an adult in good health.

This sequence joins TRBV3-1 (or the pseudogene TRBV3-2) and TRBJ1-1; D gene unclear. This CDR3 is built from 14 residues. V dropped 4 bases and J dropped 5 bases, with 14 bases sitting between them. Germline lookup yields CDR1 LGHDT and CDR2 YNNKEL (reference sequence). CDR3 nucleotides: TGTGCCAGCAGCCCCTGGGAGGGAAGGACTGAAGCTTTCTTT. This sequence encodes CASSPWEGRTEAFF.

CDR3: CASRRRGRTDTQYF. For the CDR3, the DNA is TGTGCCAGCAGACGCCGGGGCCGCACAGATACGCAGTATTTT. The chain carries TRBV6-6 and TRBJ2-3, with D perhaps being TRBD1 or TRBD2 (5 bases each). V was clipped by 6 bases and J by 1 base, with 11 bases between them. Looked up from germline, CDR1 is MNHNY and CDR2 is SVGAGI (reference sequence). The CDR3 contains 14 residues.

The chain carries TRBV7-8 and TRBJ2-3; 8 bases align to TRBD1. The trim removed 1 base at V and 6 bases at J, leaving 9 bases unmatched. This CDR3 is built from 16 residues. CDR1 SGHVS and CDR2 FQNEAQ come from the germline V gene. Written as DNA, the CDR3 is TGTGCCAGCAGCTTAGTGGTTCCGACAGGGGTGGATACGCAGTATTTT. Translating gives CASSLVVPTGVDTQYF.

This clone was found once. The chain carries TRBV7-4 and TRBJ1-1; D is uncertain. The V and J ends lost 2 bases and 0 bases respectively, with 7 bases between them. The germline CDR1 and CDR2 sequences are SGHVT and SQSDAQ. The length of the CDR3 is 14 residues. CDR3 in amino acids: CASSLREMNTEAFF. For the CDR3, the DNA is TGTGCCAGCAGCTTAAGGGAGATGAACACTGAAGCTTTCTTT.

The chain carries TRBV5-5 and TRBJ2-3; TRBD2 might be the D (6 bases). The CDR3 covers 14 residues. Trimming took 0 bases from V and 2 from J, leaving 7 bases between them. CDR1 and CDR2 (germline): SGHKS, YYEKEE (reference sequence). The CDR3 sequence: CASSLGTITDTQYF. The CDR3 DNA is TGTGCCAGCAGCTTGGGGACTATCACAGATACGCAGTATTTT.

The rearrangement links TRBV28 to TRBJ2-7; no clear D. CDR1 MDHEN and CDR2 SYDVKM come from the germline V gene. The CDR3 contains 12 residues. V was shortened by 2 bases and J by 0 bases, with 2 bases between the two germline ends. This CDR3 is CASSLSSYEQYF. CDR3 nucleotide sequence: TGTGCCAGCAGTTTAAGCTCCTACGAGCAGTACTTC.

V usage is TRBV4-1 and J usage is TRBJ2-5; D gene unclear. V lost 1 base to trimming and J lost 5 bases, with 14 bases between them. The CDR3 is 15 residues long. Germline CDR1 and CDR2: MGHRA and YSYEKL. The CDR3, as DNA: TGCGCCAGCAGCCAAGTGTTAACCGCGAGGGAGACCCAGTACTTC. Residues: CASSQVLTARETQYF.

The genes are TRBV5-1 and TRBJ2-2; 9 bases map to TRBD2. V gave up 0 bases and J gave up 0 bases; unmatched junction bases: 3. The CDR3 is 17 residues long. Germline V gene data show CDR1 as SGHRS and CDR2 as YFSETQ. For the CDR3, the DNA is TGCGCCAGCAGCTTGGCCGGGACTAGCCCGAACACCGGGGAGCTGTTTTTT. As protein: CASSLAGTSPNTGELFF.

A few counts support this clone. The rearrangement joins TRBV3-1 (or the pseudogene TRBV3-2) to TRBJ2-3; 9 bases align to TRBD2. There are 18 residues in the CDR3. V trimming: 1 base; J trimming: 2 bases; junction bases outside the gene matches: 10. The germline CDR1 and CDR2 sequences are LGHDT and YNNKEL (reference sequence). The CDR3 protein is CASSQGSWSGGPTDTQYF. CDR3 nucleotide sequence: TGTGCCAGCAGCCAAGGCTCCTGGAGCGGGGGGCCCACAGATACGCAGTATTTT.

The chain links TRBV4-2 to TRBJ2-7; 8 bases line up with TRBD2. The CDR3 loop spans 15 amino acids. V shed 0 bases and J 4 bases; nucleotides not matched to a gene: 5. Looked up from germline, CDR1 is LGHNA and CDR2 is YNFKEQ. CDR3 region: CASSQELAEGYEQYF. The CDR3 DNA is TGTGCCAGCAGCCAAGAACTAGCGGAGGGGTACGAGCAGTACTTC.

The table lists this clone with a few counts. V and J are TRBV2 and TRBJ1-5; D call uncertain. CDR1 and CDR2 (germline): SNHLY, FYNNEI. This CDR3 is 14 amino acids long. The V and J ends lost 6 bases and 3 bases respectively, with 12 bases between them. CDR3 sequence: CASRPDPDNQPQHF. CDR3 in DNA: TGTGCCAGCAGGCCCGATCCGGACAATCAGCCCCAGCATTTT.

The CDR3 region is CASSPLTRTYEQYF. CDR3 sequence (DNA): TGTGCCAGCTCACCGCTGACCAGAACCTACGAGCAGTACTTC. The chain carries TRBV18 and TRBJ2-7; D remains unclear. The CDR3 is 14 residues long. Trimming pared 3 bases from V and 2 bases from J, leaving 11 bases between. Germline V gene data show CDR1 as KGHSH and CDR2 as LQKENI.

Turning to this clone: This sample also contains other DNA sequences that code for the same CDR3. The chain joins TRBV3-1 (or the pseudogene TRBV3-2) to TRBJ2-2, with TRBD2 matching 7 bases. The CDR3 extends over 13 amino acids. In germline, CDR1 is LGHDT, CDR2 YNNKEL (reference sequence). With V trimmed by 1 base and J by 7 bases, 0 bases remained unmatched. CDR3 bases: TGTGCCAGCAGCCAAGGGACTAGCGGGGAGCTGTTTTTT. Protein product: CASSQGTSGELFF.

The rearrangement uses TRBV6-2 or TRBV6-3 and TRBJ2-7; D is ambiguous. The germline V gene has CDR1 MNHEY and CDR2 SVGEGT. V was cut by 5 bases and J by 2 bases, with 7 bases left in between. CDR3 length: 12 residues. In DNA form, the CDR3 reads TGTGCCAGCAGTCAGCGAGCCTACGAGCAGTACTTC. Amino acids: CASSQRAYEQYF.

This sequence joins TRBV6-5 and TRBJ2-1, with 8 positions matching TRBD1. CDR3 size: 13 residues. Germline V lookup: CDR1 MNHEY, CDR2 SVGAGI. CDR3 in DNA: TGTACCCTCCGGGACAGGCGAAACAATGAGCAGTTCTTC. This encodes CTLRDRRNNEQFF.